These T cell receptor beta chains were read from a single sample in a study of blood T cell repertoires in COVID-19. Repertoires were generated with immunoSEQ multiplex PCR, while TCRdb's copy carries only in-frame clones and drops some. The table lists approximately 78,000 clones, roughly 86% of them singletons. The material sequenced was peripheral blood. The receptors come from a man aged 50 to 60 with acute or convalescent COVID-19. Each CDR3 is given with its conserved first and last residue. The order of the fields is J gene, V gene, CDR3 protein.

TRBJ2-7 | TRBV9 | CASSGQGESSYEQYF
TRBJ2-7 | TRBV27 | CASSWASSSYEQYF
TRBJ1-5 | TRBV27 | CASSLRLANQPQHF
TRBJ2-5 | TRBV29-1 | CSVEARGTGGLETQYF
TRBJ1-1 | TRBV27 | CASRETGGTTEAFF
TRBJ2-5 | TRBV2 | CATRGGTQETQYF
TRBJ1-2 | TRBV10-3 | CAISARGGENGYTF
TRBJ2-2 | TRBV9 | CASSVEGNTGELFF
TRBJ2-6 | TRBV14 | CASSQDPRDSTRWGANVLTF
TRBJ1-5 | TRBV19 | CASSLGQGGYMRNQPQHF
TRBJ2-1 | TRBV9 | CASTRYDSGDSYNEQFF
TRBJ2-5 | TRBV3-1/TRBV3-2 | CASSQLEETQYF
TRBJ2-1 | TRBV5-5 | CASSLGPAGGYNEQFF
TRBJ2-5 | TRBV27 | CASTGGQGQETQYF
TRBJ2-5 | TRBV20-1 | CSASRTGAQETQYF
TRBJ2-7 | TRBV6-5 | CASRITGSVAYEQYF
TRBJ2-2 | TRBV9 | CASSVTSGGLDTGELFF
TRBJ2-3 | TRBV6-1 | CASSELGGITSGTQYF
TRBJ2-7 | TRBV9 | CASSVAGGGAFSEQYF
TRBJ2-7 | TRBV3-1/TRBV3-2 | CASSQGMGAYEQYF